This T cell receptor (beta chain) was captured in a study of blood T cells in healthy people across ages. Germline loops: CDR1 MNHEY, CDR2 SVGAGI. There are 13 residues in the CDR3. In this sample, this clonotype turned up many times. Then a second PCR, running roughly 7 to 11 cycles, was carried out with a sample-barcoded 5' primer and a J-beta primer mix. TCRdb re-derived calls from the 5' RACE reads in MiXCR, one entry per CDR3 protein. The table has over 450,000 distinct CDR3 sequences, approximately 25% seen once. The sample was also linked to a second study, of T cells of mothers and their children.

This sequence was found in a boy aged 5-17 years in good health. The V call is TRBV6-5, the J call TRBJ2-5; 9 bases are a match to TRBD1. Judging by the DNA end, TRBJ2-7 fits better; the J call may be wrong. Input material: blood. CDR3: CASSRDRAYEQYF. The CDR3 region has the DNA TGTGCCAGCAGTCGGGACAGGGCCTACGAGCAGTACTTC.